One sample yielded the 23 T cell receptor beta chains listed below, sequenced in a study of technical replicates of blood from a few donors. The method was immunoSEQ multiplex PCR; TCRdb's version includes in-frame clones alone and lacks a portion of them. The repertoire has tens of thousands of clones, around 93% of them found once; the top ten carry about 4.5%. The source material was PBMCs. The receptors stem from a human donor in good health. Some clones in this sample may be carry-over from other donors' samples.

The J gene is TRBJ1-6, the V gene TRBV2, with no clear D. The CDR3 has 16 residues. Germline CDR1 is SNHLY and CDR2 is FYNNEI. V was trimmed by 6 bases and J by 0 bases, leaving 12 bases between them. CDR3 DNA sequence: TGTGCCAGCAGGGGAGGAACGGCCTCCTATAATTCACCCCTCCACTTT. It yields the protein CASRGGTASYNSPLHF.

The V and J genes are TRBV19 and TRBJ2-7; a weak D match, TRBD1 (5 bases). The CDR3 has 14 residues. V was cut by 10 bases and J by 4 bases, with 20 bases left in between. CDR1 and CDR2 (germline): LNHDA, SQIVND (reference sequence). The CDR3 bases are TGTGCCACCAGTAAGGGTGCAGGGTTGTACGAGCAGTACTTC. Its protein is CATSKGAGLYEQYF.

This chain uses TRBV19 with TRBJ2-1, with 8 bases identical to TRBD2. With 7 bases clipped from V and 4 bases from J, the junction kept 9 bases outside the gene matches. CDR1 is LNHDA and CDR2 is SQIVND in the germline V gene (reference sequence). The CDR3 sequence is 15 residues long. The CDR3 coding sequence is TGTGCCAGTACCCTCGTCGGGGGGGCTTACAATGAGCAGTTCTTC. Amino acid sequence: CASTLVGGAYNEQFF.

The J gene is TRBJ1-1, the V gene TRBV29-1, with 7 bases aligning to TRBD1. The V gene end was trimmed by 3 bases and the J gene end by 5 bases; junction bases not matched to a gene: 6. Per the germline V gene, CDR1 is SQVTM and CDR2 is ANQGSEA. CDR3 size: 13 residues. CDR3 protein: CSVDSTGRTEAFF. For the CDR3, the DNA is TGCAGCGTTGATTCGACAGGGCGGACTGAAGCTTTCTTT.

The chain employs TRBV18 and TRBJ1-2, with D possibly matching TRBD1 (5 bases). V dropped 2 bases and J dropped 6 bases, with 10 bases sitting between them. The length of the CDR3 is 13 residues. Per the germline V gene, CDR1 is KGHSH and CDR2 is LQKENI. This CDR3 is CASSPVGPDGYTF. In DNA form, the CDR3 reads TGTGCCAGCTCACCAGTGGGGCCAGATGGCTACACCTTC. Variable domain in full (rest from reference TRBV18 and TRBJ1-2): NAGVMQNPRHLVRRRGQEARLRCSPMKGHSHVYWYRQLPEEGLKFMVYLQKENIIDESGMPKERFSAEFPKEGPSILRIQQVVRGDSAAYFCASSPVGPDGYTFGSGTRLTVV.

The table lists this clone with a few counts. This chain uses TRBV2 with TRBJ1-6, with D maybe TRBD1 (5 bases). The CDR3 is 15 amino acids. The germline V and J ends were trimmed by 3 bases and 9 bases, with 15 bases remaining between them. CDR1 and CDR2 from the germline V gene are SNHLY and FYNNEI. The DNA for the CDR3 is TGTGCCAGCAGTGATGGACAAACGGCTGGTTCACCCCTCCACTTT. This codes for CASSDGQTAGSPLHF. The whole variable domain, filled in from reference TRBV2 and TRBJ1-6, reads EPEVTQTPSHQVTQMGQEVILRCVPISNHLYFYWYRQILGQKVEFLVSFYNNEISEKSEIFDDQFSVERPDGSNFTLKIRSTKLEDSAMYFCASSDGQTAGSPLHFGNGTRLTVT.

The genes are TRBV7-2 and TRBJ1-5, with D possibly TRBD1 on 5 matching bases. Germline V gene lookup returns CDR1 SGHTA and CDR2 FQGNSA. This CDR3 is built from 14 residues. The ends were cut back, 6 bases at V and 0 bases at J, with 9 bases in the middle. This chain's CDR3 is CASSLGHSNQPQHF. CDR3 bases: TGTGCCAGCAGTTTGGGGCATAGCAATCAGCCCCAGCATTTT.

The J gene is TRBJ2-5, the V gene TRBV7-9; tentatively, D is TRBD2 (5 bases). Germline V gene data show CDR1 as SEHNR and CDR2 as FQNEAQ (reference sequence). V shed 4 bases and J shed 3 bases, with 15 bases lying between them. This CDR3 is built from 15 residues. CDR3 in DNA: TGTGCCAGCAGCTCAGGTCCCTCAGCGGAAGAGACCCAGTACTTC. Amino acids: CASSSGPSAEETQYF. The variable domain in full, with the rest retrieved from reference TRBV7-9 and TRBJ2-5, is DTGVSQNPRHKITKRGQNVTFRCDPISEHNRLYWYRQTLGQGPEFLTYFQNEAQLEKSRLLSDRFSAERPKGSFSTLEIQRTEQGDSAMYLCASSSGPSAEETQYFGPGTRLLVL.

The chain combines TRBV27 with TRBJ1-2; D gene ambiguous. This CDR3 contains 15 residues. Per the germline V gene, CDR1 is MNHEY and CDR2 is SMNVEV (reference sequence). Deletions cut 3 bases from V and 5 bases from J, with 16 bases between. CDR3 loop: CASSFRTTGDYGYTF. CDR3 coding DNA: TGTGCCAGCAGTTTTCGGACCACCGGGGATTATGGCTACACCTTC.

The V gene is TRBV7-2, the J gene TRBJ2-7; 10 nucleotides align to TRBD1. J was trimmed by 3 bases and V by 1 base; bases with no gene match: 3. The CDR3 length is 15 residues. From germline, CDR1 is SGHTA and CDR2 FQGNSA. The CDR3: CASSLVGTGVYEQYF. The DNA of the CDR3 is TGTGCCAGCAGCTTAGTAGGGACAGGGGTCTACGAGCAGTACTTC.

J is TRBJ2-3 and V is TRBV7-8; D is possibly TRBD1 (6 bases). With 5 bases removed from V and 1 base from J, the gap between germline ends came to 13 bases. Germline CDR1 reads SGHVS; CDR2 reads FQNEAQ. The CDR3 sequence is 15 residues long. Here the CDR3 reads CASSAWGQGTDTQYF. The CDR3 coding sequence is TGTGCCAGCAGCGCCTGGGGGCAGGGCACAGATACGCAGTATTTT.

The chain links TRBV10-3 to TRBJ2-3, with D hard to call. CDR1 is ENHRY, CDR2 SYGVKD, per germline. The CDR3 consists of 14 residues. Trimming pared 11 bases from V and 0 bases from J, leaving 15 bases between. The CDR3 DNA sequence: TGTGCCGTTTCTTCAGGCTCTAGCACAGATACGCAGTATTTT. The encoded protein is CAVSSGSSTDTQYF.

V gene TRBV6-6 combines with J gene TRBJ1-2; TRBD1 agrees at 8 bases. This CDR3 comprises 15 residues. Germline-derived CDR1 and CDR2 are MNHNY and SVGAGI (reference sequence). With V trimmed by 2 bases and J by 2 bases, 4 bases remained unmatched. For the CDR3, the DNA is TGTGCCAGCAGTTACGGGACAGGTTTGAACTATGGCTACACCTTC. This gives the protein CASSYGTGLNYGYTF.

The V gene is TRBV5-1, the J gene TRBJ2-1; 7 bases agree with TRBD2. CDR1 SGHRS and CDR2 YFSETQ come from the germline V gene. V was pared by 0 bases and J by 3 bases, with 6 bases of the junction left unmatched. The CDR3 runs to 16 residues. The CDR3 is CASSLAGTGGYNEQFF. The CDR3 DNA reads as TGCGCCAGCAGCTTGGCCGGGACGGGGGGCTACAATGAGCAGTTCTTC. The full variable domain, its missing parts supplied by reference TRBV5-1 and TRBJ2-1, is KAGVTQTPRYLIKTRGQQVTLSCSPISGHRSVSWYQQTPGQGLQFLFEYFSETQRNKGNFPGRFSGRQFSNSRSEMNVSTLELGDSALYLCASSLAGTGGYNEQFFGPGTRLTVL.

This chain connects TRBV14 to TRBJ2-7, with D unclear. The V gene's germline CDR1 is SGHDN and CDR2 FVKESK. The V and J ends lost 1 base and 7 bases respectively, with 8 bases between them. The CDR3 consists of 12 residues. The chain's CDR3 is CASSQACFEQYF. CDR3 bases: TGTGCCAGCAGCCAAGCGTGTTTTGAGCAGTACTTC.

The rearrangement uses TRBV30 and TRBJ1-2; TRBD1 matches 7 bases. This CDR3 contains 12 residues. Germline V gene data show CDR1 as GTSNPN and CDR2 as SVGIG (reference sequence). V gave up 3 bases and J gave up 7 bases; unmatched junction bases: 5. In DNA, the CDR3 is TGTGCCTGGAGGACAGGGCCATCTGGCTACACCTTC. Translating gives CAWRTGPSGYTF. The full variable domain, completed using reference TRBV30 and TRBJ1-2, is SQTIHQWPATLVQPVGSPLSLECTVEGTSNPNLYWYRQAAGRGLQLLFYSVGIGQISSEVPQNLSASRPQDRQFILSSKKLLLSDSGFYLCAWRTGPSGYTFGSGTRLTVV.

To note about this clone: One end of the junction fails to match germline, which may point to a read error. V usage is TRBV11-2 and J usage is TRBJ2-7, with unresolved D. The CDR3 spans 15 residues. The V gene's germline CDR1 is SGHAT and CDR2 FQNNGV. The CDR3: CASSNSQRSIYVQYF. The CDR3 DNA follows: TGTGCCAGCAGCAACTCCCAGAGGTCTATTTACGTGCAGTACTTC.

V is TRBV10-3 and J is TRBJ2-3, with 7 bases aligning to TRBD1. With 3 bases clipped from V and 6 bases from J, the junction kept 3 bases outside the gene matches. This CDR3 region has 13 residues. The germline gives CDR1 ENHRY, CDR2 SYGVKD. The CDR3 DNA sequence: TGTGCCATCAGTGATACAGGGGCGGATACGCAGTATTTT. Encoded protein: CAISDTGADTQYF.

CDR3 protein: CASSSRGTSTEAFF. The CDR3 DNA reads as TGTGCCAGCAGCTCCAGGGGGACGTCCACTGAAGCTTTCTTT. This sequence joins TRBV7-2 and TRBJ1-1; 7 bases are a match to TRBD1. V was clipped by 4 bases and J by 4 bases; unmatched bases: 6. The CDR3 extends over 14 amino acids. Germline assignment: CDR1 SGHTA and CDR2 FQGNSA.

The chain employs TRBV29-1 and TRBJ2-5; 13 bases line up with TRBD2. Germline V gene lookup returns CDR1 SQVTM and CDR2 ANQGSEA. After removal of 2 bases from V and 4 bases from J, the junction contained 10 bases not matched to a gene. The length of the CDR3 is 17 residues. The CDR3: CSVEKRRTSGSGETQYF. CDR3 in DNA: TGCAGCGTTGAAAAACGTCGGACTAGCGGGAGTGGAGAGACCCAGTACTTC.

The J gene is TRBJ2-3, the V gene TRBV7-2; TRBD2 agrees at 7 bases. This CDR3 is 17 amino acids long. V trimming: 5 bases; J trimming: 0 bases; junction bases outside the gene matches: 11. Germline assignment: CDR1 SGHTA and CDR2 FQGNSA. CDR3 residues: CASSARWLAESTDTQYF. CDR3 DNA: TGTGCCAGCAGCGCGCGGTGGCTAGCGGAAAGCACAGATACGCAGTATTTT.

The CDR3 region has the DNA TGTGCCACCAGCAGAGAAGCCCGCGATGAGCAGTTCTTC. Translated, it gives CATSREARDEQFF. This rearrangement joins TRBV15 to TRBJ2-1; no definite D call. Per the germline V gene, CDR1 is LNHNV and CDR2 is YYDKDF (reference sequence). Trimming removed 0 bases from V and 8 bases from J, with 8 bases in between. The CDR3 runs to 13 residues.

Within the sample, this clone is large. The genes are TRBV13 and TRBJ1-2; D gene unclear. Germline V CDR1 and CDR2: PRHDT, FYEKMQ (reference sequence). V was clipped by 5 bases and J by 7 bases, with 23 bases between them. The CDR3 is made up of 16 amino acids. Here the CDR3 DNA reads TGTGCCAGCAGCCCCAGACGGCTCGGGGAAGTAGCTGGCTACACCTTC. Its protein product is CASSPRRLGEVAGYTF.